These 10 T cell receptor beta chains share one sample of origin, sequenced in a study of a mutant IDH1 vaccine in newly diagnosed glioma. Clones were read by immunoSEQ multiplex PCR, and TCRdb kept only the in-frame ones, dropping some. The sample contains about 66,000 clones, 65% to 75% of which appear only once. What these receptors recognize is not known. Time point described: week 35, safety follow-up. What each vaccine dose contained was 300 ug of mutant IDH1 20-mer peptide, accompanied by topical imiquimod. Sample: PBMCs, taken from a glioma patient whose treatment included an IDH1 peptide vaccine. The receptors were sampled from a man aged 50 to 59 with glioma.

CDR3 coding DNA: TGTGCCAGCAGTCCCCGAGGGACAGGGGGTCAGCCCCAGCATTTT. Residues: CASSPRGTGGQPQHF. The genes are TRBV6-1 and TRBJ1-5, with 11 bases lining up with TRBD1. The CDR3 has 15 residues. Germline V lookup: CDR1 MNHNS, CDR2 SASEGT. The V gene end was trimmed by 5 bases and the J gene end by 6 bases; junction bases not matched to a gene: 6.

This clone showed up just once. The chain has TRBV5-6 and TRBJ1-2, with a tentative D call TRBD1 (5 bases). This CDR3 comprises 14 residues. V shed 4 bases and J shed 2 bases, with 12 bases lying between them. Per the germline V gene, CDR1 is SGHDT and CDR2 is YYEEEE. CDR3 nucleotide sequence: TGTGCCAGCAGCCCGGTGGGGGGGAACTATGGCTACACCTTC. The encoded protein is CASSPVGGNYGYTF.

DNA for the CDR3: TGTGCCACCGACCCACAGGCGAGCTCCTATAATTCACCCCTCCACTTT. This encodes CATDPQASSYNSPLHF. This chain connects TRBV10-3 to TRBJ1-6; D is perhaps TRBD1 (5 bases). CDR1 is ENHRY, CDR2 SYGVKD, per germline. The CDR3 length is 16 residues. V lost 10 bases to trimming and J lost 0 bases, with 16 bases between them.

This clone has a single count. This chain joins TRBV4-3 and TRBJ2-1, with D possibly matching TRBD1 (5 bases). CDR1 and CDR2 from the germline V gene are LGHNA and YSLEER. The length of the CDR3 is 14 residues. Trimming left V 2 bases short and J 4 bases short, with 9 bases between. The CDR3 spells CASSQSDRYNEQFF. DNA of the CDR3: TGCGCCAGCAGCCAATCCGACAGATACAATGAGCAGTTCTTC.

The chain combines TRBV4-2 with TRBJ1-1; TRBD1 matches 8 bases. This CDR3 has 15 residues. Germline-derived CDR1 and CDR2 are LGHNA and YNFKEQ. V lost 0 bases and J lost 1; bases outside the gene matches: 1. Written as DNA, the CDR3 is TGTGCCAGCAGCCAAGATGACAGGGGGAACACTGAAGCTTTCTTT. This codes for CASSQDDRGNTEAFF.

This clone was counted a few times. The chain recombines TRBV7-9 with TRBJ1-2, with TRBD1 identical over 7 bases. Germline V gives CDR1 SEHNR, CDR2 FQNEAQ (reference sequence). With V trimmed by 5 bases and J by 3 bases, 9 bases remained unmatched. The CDR3 has 15 amino acids. The CDR3 nucleotides are TGTGCCAGCAGCCCAGGGGGGGCCACAGACTATGGCTACACCTTC. It translates to CASSPGGATDYGYTF. Supplemented by reference TRBV7-9 and TRBJ1-2, the full variable domain reads DTGVSQNPRHKITKRGQNVTFRCDPISEHNRLYWYRQTLGQGPEFLTYFQNEAQLEKSRLLSDRFSAERPKGSFSTLEIQRTEQGDSAMYLCASSPGGATDYGYTFGSGTRLTVV.

CDR3 sequence: CASSQGDPTDTQYF. The CDR3 DNA is TGTGCCAGCAGCCAGGGGGACCCCACAGATACGCAGTATTTT. This chain joins TRBV7-2 and TRBJ2-3; 7 positions match TRBD1. The CDR3 totals 14 residues. J gave up 2 bases and V 5 bases, and 4 bases lay outside the gene matches. Per germline, CDR1 SGHTA and CDR2 FQGNSA. The entire variable domain, with the rest obtained from reference TRBV7-2 and TRBJ2-3, is as follows: GAGVSQSPSNKVTEKGKDVELRCDPISGHTALYWYRQSLGQGLEFLIYFQGNSAPDKSGLPSDRFSAERTGGSVSTLTIQRTQQEDSAVYLCASSQGDPTDTQYFGPGTRLTVL.

This chain uses TRBV5-6 with TRBJ1-2; D gene unclear. Germline CDR1 and CDR2: SGHDT and YYEEEE. V was shortened by 4 bases and J by 4 bases, with 11 bases between the two germline ends. CDR3 length: 13 amino acids. The CDR3 DNA is TGTGCCAGCAGCCCCCCAGCGGGCTATGGCTACACCTTC. Translation: CASSPPAGYGYTF.

This chain connects TRBV19 to TRBJ1-1, with no clear D. The CDR3 totals 11 residues. V lost 5 bases, J lost 6 bases, and 7 bases lay in between. Germline CDR1 reads LNHDA; CDR2 reads SQIVND (reference sequence). The CDR3 DNA reads TGTGCCAGTAGTGGTAGGGCTGAAGCTTTCTTT. This gives the protein CASSGRAEAFF.

This chain connects TRBV5-1 to TRBJ1-2; tentative D call: TRBD1 (6 bases). This CDR3 has 14 residues. Germline V CDR1 and CDR2: SGHRS, YFSETQ. Between the trimmed V and J ends, which lost 4 bases and 4 bases, there was a span of 14 bases. CDR3 region: CASSQLQGSYGYTF. The CDR3 bases are TGCGCCAGCAGCCAACTACAGGGAAGCTATGGCTACACCTTC.